The TCR beta chain described here comes from a study of T cells in Graves' hyperthyroidism and ophthalmopathy. Overall study: Blood was drawn when the patient was first diagnosed and still untreated.

Ophthalmopathy patients had Clinical Activity Score at least 3, NOSPECS grade at least 4, duration under 3 months. Amplification targeted TCR beta CDR3 regions from RNA transcripts. A first-round RT-PCR of the TCR CDR3 used the HTBI primer set. TCRdb re-analysed the multiplex PCR reads in MiXCR, keeping a single row per CDR3 protein. The data contain roughly 400,000 distinct CDR3 sequences, 11% to 15% of them singletons. Germline CDR1 reads DFQATT; CDR2 reads SNEGSKA (reference sequence). The CDR3 runs to 14 residues. V shed 3 bases and J shed 7 bases, with 13 bases lying between them. Points on this clonotype: Its antigen is as yet unknown.

Study-wide results and limits: Researchers found most expanded thyroid clonotypes above 0.001 in blood as well.

Specimen: blood. The chain joins TRBV20-1 to TRBJ1-6, with a possible D match to TRBD1 (6 bases). The TCR originated in a man aged 50-60 years with Graves' ophthalmopathy. The CDR3 DNA reads as TGCAGTGCTAGTAGATTTGGACAGAATTCACCCCTCCACTTT. Protein product: CSASRFGQNSPLHF.